These 28 T cell receptor beta chains originate from one sample sequenced in a study of regulatory T cells in long-lasting Graves disease. Specified time point: newly diagnosed GD, antithyroid drugs for less than 3 months. Isolated PBMC RNA provided the starting material for the TCR library. Both iRepertoire HTBI primers and Arm-PCR of CDR3 regions were used to build the TCR beta libraries. TCRdb reprocessed the multiplex PCR reads via MiXCR and lists one record per CDR3 protein. The sample shows more than 350,000 distinct CDR3 sequences, about 15% of them seen only once. These data also featured in a second study, about T cells in Graves' hyperthyroidism and ophthalmopathy.

The specimen comprised peripheral blood mononuclear cells (PBMCs), sampled at new diagnosis, from a patient treated with antithyroid drugs. These receptors all stem from a woman aged 30 to 39 with Graves disease.

This clonotype was counted ten times or more. The chain has TRBV7-9 and TRBJ2-1, with TRBD1 identical over 11 bases. CDR3 length: 16 residues. V shed 5 bases and J 6 bases; nucleotides not matched to a gene: 9. CDR1 is SEHNR, CDR2 FQNEAQ, per germline (reference sequence). The CDR3, as DNA: TGTGCCAGCAGCCCAAGCGCCGGGACAGGGGGCAATGAGCAGTTCTTC. This encodes CASSPSAGTGGNEQFF.

This clonotype was counted ten times or more. The chain employs TRBV20-1 and TRBJ2-7; D assignment may be TRBD1 or TRBD2 (5 bases each). Trimming left V 0 bases short and J 2 bases short, with 14 bases between. The CDR3 spans 15 residues. Germline V gene lookup returns CDR1 DFQATT and CDR2 SNEGSKA (reference sequence). The CDR3 here is CSARDYGTGPYEQYF. CDR3 nucleotides: TGCAGTGCTAGAGATTATGGGACGGGGCCCTACGAGCAGTACTTC.

This clonotype was seen ten or more times. V usage is TRBV11-3 and J usage is TRBJ2-7; TRBD1 matches 12 bases. The V and J ends lost 3 bases and 7 bases, in that order; junction bases with no gene match: 7. In germline, CDR1 is SGHNT, CDR2 YENEEA. The CDR3 runs to 15 residues. CDR3 DNA sequence: TGTGCCAGCAGCTTCGGGGACAGGGGGCCCGGTGAGCAGTACTTC. Protein product: CASSFGDRGPGEQYF.

This clonotype has a count of ten or more. One end of the junction does not line up with germline, which may come from a read error. The V call is TRBV5-1, the J call TRBJ2-1; TRBD2 agrees at 11 bases. This CDR3 region has 16 residues. Per germline, CDR1 SGHRS and CDR2 YFSETQ. CDR3 in DNA: TGTGCCAGCAGCTTAGGACTAGCGGGTCCCTACAATGAGCAGTTCTTC. Translating it yields CASSLGLAGPYNEQFF.

This clonotype has only a few counts. This rearrangement joins TRBV5-1 to TRBJ2-3; TRBD1 matches 10 bases. In germline, CDR1 is SGHRS, CDR2 YFSETQ. CDR3 size: 15 residues. V lost 4 bases and J lost 4; bases outside the gene matches: 6. In nucleotides, the CDR3 is TGCGCCAGCAGCCACCGGGACAGGGGCCCAGATACGCAGTATTTT. It codes for CASSHRDRGPDTQYF.

A few counts support this clonotype. The chain has TRBV4-1 and TRBJ2-5; tentative D call: TRBD1 (5 bases). V was trimmed by 0 bases and J by 6 bases, leaving 14 bases between them. The germline CDR1 and CDR2 sequences are MGHRA and YSYEKL. This CDR3 is built from 15 residues. CDR3 region: CASSQDTGVGKTQYF. The CDR3, as DNA: TGCGCCAGCAGCCAAGATACAGGTGTGGGGAAGACCCAGTACTTC.

The J gene is TRBJ2-7, the V gene TRBV20-1; either TRBD1 or TRBD2 may fit D (5 bases each). The CDR3 is 16 amino acids. V lost 2 bases and J 0 bases, leaving 17 bases between the germline ends. Germline V lookup: CDR1 DFQATT, CDR2 SNEGSKA (reference sequence). CDR3: CSARSHTGTSSYEQYF. The CDR3 region has the DNA TGCAGTGCTAGATCGCATACCGGGACGAGCTCCTACGAGCAGTACTTC.

In its sample, this clonotype was seen a few times. The chain carries TRBV7-6 and TRBJ1-3; TRBD1 matches at 11 bases. Germline V gene sequence: CDR1 SGHVS, CDR2 FNYEAQ. The junction had 6 bases not matched to a gene; V was cut back by 8 bases and J by 0 bases. The CDR3 is made up of 16 amino acids. The CDR3: CASAGQGGSSGNTIYF. The CDR3 DNA reads as TGTGCCAGCGCGGGACAGGGGGGTTCCTCTGGAAACACCATATATTTT.

A word on this clonotype: A read error may explain this, as a much larger clone is one base away. The chain uses TRBV5-6 and TRBJ2-4; D is unresolved. The germline V and J ends were trimmed by 4 bases and 0 bases, with 17 bases remaining between them. Per germline, CDR1 SGHDT and CDR2 YYEEEE. CDR3 length equals 17 residues. The CDR3 DNA reads as TGTGCCAGCAGCGCACGAAGGACCCTACGAGCCAAAAACATTCAGTACTTC. Its translation: CASSARRTLRAKNIQYF.

The chain employs TRBV5-1 and TRBJ2-2; D possibly corresponds to TRBD1 (6 bases). Germline assignment: CDR1 SGHRS and CDR2 YFSETQ. Trimming removed 10 bases at V and 3 bases at J, with 22 bases between. The CDR3 has 16 residues. The CDR3 DNA reads TGCGCCTCCTCAGGGGTGGGCAGTATCCACACCGGGGAGCTGTTTTTT. This translates into CASSGVGSIHTGELFF.

About this clonotype itself: One base separates it from a far larger clone, so it is likely a read error. The rearrangement joins TRBV6-1 to TRBJ2-1; 8 bases agree with TRBD1. Germline assignment: CDR1 MNHNS and CDR2 SASEGT. There are 15 residues in the CDR3. V lost 1 base, J lost 10 bases, and 9 bases stayed unmatched. The CDR3 nucleotides are TGTGCCAGCAGTGAAGAGGGCACAGGGGGTCACGAGCAGTTCTTC. This sequence encodes CASSEEGTGGHEQFF.

This clonotype occurred many times. The chain carries TRBV20-1 and TRBJ2-3, with D maybe TRBD2 (6 bases). The germline V gene encodes CDR1 DFQATT and CDR2 SNEGSKA (reference sequence). The CDR3 is 15 amino acids. V was clipped by 3 bases and J by 0 bases, with 13 bases between them. CDR3 nucleotides: TGCAGTGCTAGTGCGGGACGCGGGAGCACAGATACGCAGTATTTT. It codes for CSASAGRGSTDTQYF.

This clonotype was detected only once. This sequence joins TRBV11-2 and TRBJ2-4; no clear D gene. Per germline, CDR1 SGHAT and CDR2 FQNNGV. The CDR3 covers 16 residues. V was shortened by 4 bases and J by 4 bases, with 17 bases between the two germline ends. The DNA for the CDR3 is TGTGCCAGCAGCTCTTCCGGTGGTGTGGCGAAAAACATTCAGTACTTC. As protein: CASSSSGGVAKNIQYF.

This clonotype was seen repeatedly, ten times or more. This chain links TRBV6-5 with TRBJ2-3; TRBD2 might be the D (5 bases). V was cut by 0 bases and J by 2 bases, with 15 bases left in between. This CDR3 contains 17 residues. Germline V gene lookup returns CDR1 MNHEY and CDR2 SVGAGI. CDR3 sequence (DNA): TGTGCCAGCAGTTACTCGTATCAAGACTACCACACAGATACGCAGTATTTT. The encoded protein is CASSYSYQDYHTDTQYF.

This clonotype showed up many times. The CDR3 loop reads CASIYTGGETEAFF. In nucleotides, the CDR3 is TGTGCCAGCATTTATACAGGGGGAGAGACTGAAGCTTTCTTT. This chain connects TRBV2 to TRBJ1-1; 8 bases are shared with TRBD1. The CDR3 consists of 14 residues. CDR1 and CDR2 (germline): SNHLY, FYNNEI. Unmatched junction bases numbered 9, after V lost 7 bases and J lost 5 bases.

For this clonotype: A much larger clone is a single base away; this may be a read error. The chain carries TRBV13 and TRBJ2-5; D might be TRBD2 (5 bases). Looked up from germline, CDR1 is PRHDT and CDR2 is FYEKMQ (reference sequence). The CDR3 length is 13 residues. V was pared by 5 bases and J by 4 bases, with 11 bases between. CDR3 protein: CASSQRTGETQYF. The CDR3 DNA follows: TGTGCCAGCAGCCAACGGACTGGAGAGACCCAGTACTTC. Full variable domain (missing parts from reference TRBV13 and TRBJ2-5): AAGVIQSPRHLIKEKRETATLKCYPIPRHDTVYWYQQGPGQDPQFLISFYEKMQSDKGSIPDRFSAQQFSDYHSELNMSSLELGDSALYFCASSQRTGETQYFGPGTRLLVL.

This clonotype was counted at least ten times. The rearrangement joins TRBV18 to TRBJ1-4, with 7 bases that match TRBD1. J lost 3 bases, V lost 8 bases, and 6 bases had no gene match. Germline V gives CDR1 KGHSH, CDR2 LQKENI. The CDR3 consists of 14 residues. The CDR3 DNA reads as TGTGCCAGCAGCCTGACAGGGCCTAATGAAAAACTGTTTTTT. This encodes CASSLTGPNEKLFF.

This clonotype was counted at least ten times. This chain links TRBV5-1 with TRBJ1-3; D is unclear. Trimming left V 4 bases short and J 4 bases short, with 9 bases between. The CDR3 loop spans 13 amino acids. Looked up from germline, CDR1 is SGHRS and CDR2 is YFSETQ. DNA for the CDR3: TGCGCCAGCAGCCCGGACGGGGGAAACACCATATATTTT. Residues: CASSPDGGNTIYF.

The sample holds a few counts of this clonotype. This rearrangement joins TRBV5-5 to TRBJ2-3, with TRBD1 as a possible D gene (6 bases). The germline gives CDR1 SGHKS, CDR2 YYEKEE (reference sequence). CDR3 length equals 17 residues. Trimming took 3 bases from V and 2 from J, leaving 19 bases between them. The CDR3 DNA follows: TGTGCCAGCAGCTCCCTACATGACAGGTGGAACACAGATACGCAGTATTTT. Protein sequence: CASSSLHDRWNTDTQYF. Based on the CDR3 plus reference TRBV5-5 and TRBJ2-3, the full variable domain is DAGVTQSPTHLIKTRGQQVTLRCSPISGHKSVSWYQQVLGQGPQFIFQYYEKEERGRGNFPDRFSARQFPNYSSELNVNALLLGDSALYLCASSSLHDRWNTDTQYFGPGTRLTVL.

This rearrangement joins TRBV12-3 or TRBV12-4 to TRBJ1-1; 9 nucleotides match TRBD1. After removal of 6 bases from V and 5 bases from J, the junction contained 19 bases not matched to a gene. The CDR3 extends over 18 amino acids. The CDR3 DNA follows: TGTGCCAGCAGCGCGAATACAGGGGGCTCGATAGGATCGACTGAAGCTTTCTTT. Translation gives CASSANTGGSIGSTEAFF.

This clonotype was seen ten or more times. The chain is built from TRBV6-1 and TRBJ2-7; D is unresolved. The CDR3 has 12 residues. The ends were cut back, 6 bases at V and 6 bases at J, with 12 bases in the middle. CDR1 is MNHNS, CDR2 SASEGT, per germline. The chain's CDR3 is CASSDPMGEQYF. DNA for the CDR3: TGTGCCAGCAGCGACCCCATGGGCGAGCAGTACTTC.

This clonotype showed up just a few times. The chain employs TRBV5-1 and TRBJ2-7; D possibly matches TRBD1 or TRBD2 (6 bases each). Per germline, CDR1 SGHRS and CDR2 YFSETQ. The CDR3 runs to 15 residues. Trimming removed 0 bases at V and 9 bases at J, with 19 bases between. DNA for the CDR3: TGCGCCAGCAGCTTGGCGACAGGACTACCGTCCGGGCAGTACTTC. This gives the protein CASSLATGLPSGQYF.

The rearrangement links TRBV24-1 to TRBJ2-1, with 9 nucleotides matching TRBD2. Germline loops: CDR1 KGHDR, CDR2 SFDVKD. J lost 9 bases, V lost 8 bases, and 7 bases had no gene match. The CDR3 runs to 13 residues. The CDR3 nucleotides read TGTGCCACCACCCGAGCGGGGGGCACTGAGCAGTTCTTC. It yields the protein CATTRAGGTEQFF.

This clonotype was found many times. The chain couples TRBV15 to TRBJ2-7; the D gene is possibly TRBD2 (6 bases). Germline values: CDR1 LNHNV, CDR2 YYDKDF (reference sequence). V lost 0 bases to trimming and J lost 2 bases, with 11 bases between them. This CDR3 is built from 15 residues. The CDR3 is CATSRDREIPYEQYF. The CDR3 nucleotides read TGTGCCACCAGCAGAGACCGGGAGATCCCCTACGAGCAGTACTTC.

This clonotype was found many times. The genes are TRBV6-1 and TRBJ2-1; perhaps TRBD2 as D (5 bases). This CDR3 contains 15 residues. Trimming took off 6 bases at V and 7 bases at J, with 19 bases between the two ends. Looked up from germline, CDR1 is MNHNS and CDR2 is SASEGT. CDR3 region: CASRRATGLDNEQFF. The CDR3 region has the DNA TGTGCCAGCAGGAGGGCTACGGGTTTAGATAATGAGCAGTTCTTC.

The chain couples TRBV12-3 or TRBV12-4 to TRBJ1-2; D is possibly TRBD1 (5 bases). CDR3 length equals 13 residues. V was cut by 3 bases and J by 4 bases, with 9 bases left in between. CDR3 in DNA: TGTGCCAGCAGTTTGACAGAAATCTATGGCTACACCTTC. Its protein product is CASSLTEIYGYTF.

This clonotype was seen a few times. The chain couples TRBV10-3 to TRBJ1-5; D unclear. Between the trimmed V and J ends, which lost 0 bases and 9 bases, there was a span of 6 bases. Germline CDR1 reads ENHRY; CDR2 reads SYGVKD. This CDR3 has 12 residues. CDR3 bases: TGTGCCATCAGTGAGTCGATGGGGCCCCAGCATTTT. Translating gives CAISESMGPQHF.

This chain links TRBV7-2 with TRBJ2-7; TRBD1 agrees at 9 bases. Germline CDR1 SGHTA, CDR2 FQGNSA. With V trimmed by 5 bases and J by 4 bases, 9 bases remained unmatched. There are 15 residues in the CDR3. CDR3 sequence: CASSPNRDRVYEQYF. Here the CDR3 DNA reads TGTGCCAGCAGCCCCAACCGGGACAGGGTTTACGAGCAGTACTTC.